This TCR beta chain was sequenced for a study of graft-versus-host responses after intestinal transplantation. Across the study: Multivisceral, liver-intestinal, or isolated intestinal transplants were received by the recipients. Recipients were all induced with anti-thymocyte globulin, then given tacrolimus and steroids for around three years.

CDR1 SGHNT and CDR2 YYREEE come from the germline V gene (reference sequence). V dropped 0 bases and J dropped 1; count of bases not matched to a gene: 5. The CDR3 has 18 amino acids. Whole-study findings and limits: The marrow of recipients harbored GvH clones, and ileum or blood showed some of them first.

Assay: immunoSEQ multiplex PCR; the TCRdb copy retains only in-frame clones and omits some. Of around 90,000 clones in the sample, 85% to 95% were seen once. As for this clone: The antigen is unknown.

This chain connects TRBV5-4 to TRBJ2-3; 13 positions agree with TRBD2. The origin of this receptor is a human donor who was the organ donor for an intestinal transplant. The material sequenced was unstimulated CD8+ T cells sorted from spleen or lymph node cells, taken before transplant. CDR3 DNA sequence: TGTGCCAGCAGCTTGGGACTAGCGGGAGGATACGGCACAGATACGCAGTATTTT. Translated, it gives CASSLGLAGGYGTDTQYF.